The T cell receptor (beta chain) described here comes from a study of blood T cell repertoires in COVID-19. Study-level information: Both acute and convalescent COVID-19 samples were obtained from the United States, Italy and Spain. PBMCs, B-cell-depleted T cells, or T cells were the source of the cDNA or gDNA that made up the material.

Source study methods: Counts of nucleated cells, estimated from reference gene primer amplification, were obtained. The repertoire was sequenced with immunoSEQ multiplex PCR; TCRdb's copy has only in-frame clones and lacks some. That table is the source of V, J and clone size, and D and trimming were worked out from the DNA. This sample has some 42,000 clones, with about 90% found just once. The origin of this receptor is a man aged 45 to 65 with active COVID-19. Sequenced material: peripheral blood.

Here the CDR3 DNA reads TGTGCCAGCAGCCAAGTCTCGTATACGCAGTATTTT. Translating it yields CASSQVSYTQYF. J is TRBJ2-3 and V is TRBV3-1 (or the pseudogene TRBV3-2); D ambiguous. This CDR3 comprises 12 residues. V was cut by 1 base and J by 7 bases, with 6 bases left in between. CDR1 LGHDT and CDR2 YNNKEL come from the germline V gene (reference sequence).